This T cell receptor (beta chain) was found in a study of T cells in Graves' hyperthyroidism and ophthalmopathy. CDR1 is SGHDT and CDR2 is YYEEEE in the germline V gene. This CDR3 has 16 residues. J gave up 1 base and V 4 bases, and 9 bases lay outside the gene matches. Amplified TCR beta CDR3 regions came from RNA transcripts. A set of HTBI primers served as the primers for a first-round RT-PCR of the TCR CDR3. Via MiXCR, TCRdb re-called the multiplex PCR reads, giving one row per CDR3 protein. The table includes hundreds of thousands of distinct CDR3 sequences, under 15% detected once. What was sequenced was blood. J is TRBJ2-3 and V is TRBV5-6; TRBD1 agrees at 7 bases. The source of this sequence is a young man with Graves' ophthalmopathy. CDR3 residues: CASSRYRGGGTDTQYF. The DNA of the CDR3 is TGTGCCAGCAGCCGTTACAGGGGTGGAGGCACAGATACGCAGTATTTT. The whole variable domain, remainder taken from reference TRBV5-6 and TRBJ2-3, is DAGVTQSPTHLIKTRGQQVTLRCSPKSGHDTVSWYQQALGQGPQFIFQYYEEEERQRGNFPDRFSGHQFPNYSSELNVNALLLGDSALYLCASSRYRGGGTDTQYFGPGTRLTVL.